Shown below are 30 T cell receptor beta chains from a single sample sequenced in a study of cytomegalovirus exposure and HLA in healthy donors (dated 2017 in TCRdb). Library construction relied on the immunoSEQ multiplex PCR assay. For the multiplex PCR, a mixture combining 60 forward primers for TCR Vbeta segments and 13 reverse primers for TCR Jbeta segments was used. TCRdb holds this immuneACCESS table with in-frame rearrangements only. Some clones are missing; in checked studies, unresolved V genes explain under half, and the rest has no known cause. In this sample the table shows 120,000 or so clones, just over 65% of which occur a single time. Of the sample, more than 1.5% is held by the ten largest clones. Sequenced sample: PBMCs. All receptors derive from a man aged 18 to 35 in good health and CMV-seronegative.

V usage is TRBV28 and J usage is TRBJ2-1; the D gene is possibly TRBD2 (6 bases). This CDR3 is built from 15 residues. V dropped 4 bases and J dropped 0 bases, with 10 bases sitting between them. CDR1 and CDR2 from the germline V gene are MDHEN and SYDVKM. DNA of the CDR3: TGTGCCAGCAGTTGGTTCGGGGGCTCCTACAATGAGCAGTTCTTC. Protein product: CASSWFGGSYNEQFF.

The chain joins TRBV14 to TRBJ2-7, with D tentatively TRBD2 (5 bases). Germline values: CDR1 SGHDN, CDR2 FVKESK. Trimming took 5 bases from V and 0 from J, leaving 17 bases between them. This CDR3 is built from 16 residues. The CDR3 DNA reads TGTGCCAGCAGCAAGGCCTCGGGCGGGTTCTCCTACGAGCAGTACTTC. Encoded protein: CASSKASGGFSYEQYF.

This clone was seen only once. The chain carries TRBV2 and TRBJ1-2, with a tentative D call TRBD1 (5 bases). This CDR3 contains 13 residues. Trimming took off 10 bases at V and 1 base at J, with 13 bases between the two ends. Germline CDR1 is SNHLY and CDR2 is FYNNEI. The CDR3 reads CATVPGINYGYTF. For the CDR3, the DNA is TGTGCCACCGTACCAGGGATTAACTATGGCTACACCTTC.

The chain employs TRBV9 and TRBJ2-7; 8 nucleotides agree with TRBD2. Germline CDR1 is SGDLS and CDR2 is YYNGEE. J gave up 4 bases and V 2 bases, and 8 bases lay outside the gene matches. The CDR3 loop spans 15 amino acids. This CDR3 reads CASSVDGGGRYEQYF. CDR3 sequence (DNA): TGTGCCAGCAGCGTCGACGGGGGGGGCCGTTACGAGCAGTACTTC.

As regards this clone: At one boundary the junction diverges from the germline segment, which might be a read error. This sequence joins TRBV5-1 and TRBJ2-7, with D possibly TRBD1 on 6 matching bases. This CDR3 has 11 amino acids. In germline, CDR1 is SGHRS, CDR2 YFSETQ. The CDR3 coding sequence is TGCGCCAGCAGCGCCCCAGGGGAGCTGTACTTC. It translates to CASSAPGELYF.

V usage is TRBV19 and J usage is TRBJ1-2; 10 bases map to TRBD1. The trim removed 4 bases at V and 12 bases at J, leaving 11 bases unmatched. Germline values: CDR1 LNHDA, CDR2 SQIVND (reference sequence). This CDR3 has 14 amino acids. The DNA of the CDR3 is TGTGCCAGTAGTACCGGGGACAGGGGCGTGGAAGACACCTTC. This sequence encodes CASSTGDRGVEDTF.

The chain combines TRBV10-3 with TRBJ2-5, with TRBD2 identical over 9 bases. CDR1 ENHRY and CDR2 SYGVKD come from the germline V gene. Trimming cost V 6 bases and J 4 bases; bases outside gene matches: 3. The CDR3 is 13 amino acids. CDR3 in DNA: TGTGCCATCAGGCGGGGGGGCGGAGAGACCCAGTACTTC. Its translation is CAIRRGGGETQYF.

This clone was seen only once. The gene calls are TRBV18 and TRBJ2-6; 13 positions match TRBD2. The V gene's germline CDR1 is KGHSH and CDR2 LQKENI. CDR3 size: 18 residues. With V trimmed by 8 bases and J by 2 bases, 9 bases remained unmatched. The CDR3 bases are TGTGCCAGCCAAGGGTGGGGACTAGCGGGACCTGGGGCCAACGTCCTGACTTTC. It is translated as CASQGWGLAGPGANVLTF.

J is TRBJ2-6 and V is TRBV9; 9 bases are shared with TRBD1. After removal of 4 bases from V and 2 bases from J, the junction contained 10 bases not matched to a gene. The CDR3 sequence is 18 residues long. The V gene's germline CDR1 is SGDLS and CDR2 YYNGEE. The CDR3 region is CASSNPGTGHTGANVLTF. DNA for the CDR3: TGTGCCAGCAGCAATCCCGGGACAGGGCACACTGGGGCCAACGTCCTGACTTTC. Using reference TRBV9 and TRBJ2-6 for the parts outside the CDR3, the full variable domain is DSGVTQTPKHLITATGQRVTLRCSPRSGDLSVYWYQQSLDQGLQFLIQYYNGEERAKGNILERFSAQQFPDLHSELNLSSLELGDSALYFCASSNPGTGHTGANVLTFGAGSRLTVL.

The V call is TRBV27, the J call TRBJ2-4; D is possibly TRBD1 (6 bases). Germline CDR1 and CDR2: MNHEY and SMNVEV (reference sequence). The length of the CDR3 is 16 residues. Trimming left V 4 bases short and J 0 bases short, with 13 bases between. The CDR3 nucleotides read TGTGCCAGCAGTTCTAGGACAGACTTAGCCAAAAACATTCAGTACTTC. Amino acids: CASSSRTDLAKNIQYF.

The genes are TRBV7-9 and TRBJ1-3; D uncertain. V lost 5 bases and J 1 base, leaving 15 bases between the germline ends. CDR1 is SEHNR and CDR2 is FQNEAQ in the germline V gene (reference sequence). This CDR3 is 16 amino acids long. The CDR3 loop reads CASSPDRTESGNTIYF. The CDR3 bases are TGTGCCAGCAGCCCGGACCGGACTGAGTCTGGAAACACCATATATTTT.

The chain combines TRBV30 with TRBJ2-3, with 11 positions matching TRBD2. The CDR3 consists of 19 residues. From germline, CDR1 is GTSNPN and CDR2 SVGIG (reference sequence). The J segment lost 2 bases and the V segment lost 0 bases, leaving 13 bases of the junction unmatched. The CDR3 sequence: CAWSVPGLAGGYSTDTQYF. As DNA, the CDR3 is TGTGCCTGGAGTGTACCAGGGCTAGCGGGGGGATATTCCACAGATACGCAGTATTTT.

V usage is TRBV6-1 and J usage is TRBJ1-5; D gene ambiguous. Trimming left V 1 base short and J 7 bases short, with 17 bases between. CDR1 and CDR2 (germline): MNHNS, SASEGT. This CDR3 comprises 16 residues. The DNA of the CDR3 is TGTGCCAGCAGTGAAGTGGAGGCAGGAGGGAGACAGCCCCAGCATTTT. Translation gives CASSEVEAGGRQPQHF.

The chain employs TRBV5-4 and TRBJ2-7, with TRBD2 identical over 11 bases. The germline gives CDR1 SGHNT, CDR2 YYREEE (reference sequence). The length of the CDR3 is 15 residues. J gave up 4 bases and V 5 bases, and 8 bases lay outside the gene matches. Written as DNA, the CDR3 is TGTGCCAGCAGTCTTAGCGGGAGGGCCGATTACGAGCAGTACTTC. Protein: CASSLSGRADYEQYF.

The J gene is TRBJ2-2, the V gene TRBV11-3; perhaps TRBD2 as D (5 bases). The CDR3 is made up of 14 amino acids. Germline CDR1 and CDR2: SGHNT and YENEEA. The germline V and J ends were trimmed by 4 bases and 0 bases, with 6 bases remaining between them. DNA for the CDR3: TGTGCCAGCAGCTACGGGACGAACACCGGGGAGCTGTTTTTT. Translating it yields CASSYGTNTGELFF.

This sequence joins TRBV7-9 and TRBJ2-3; D gene unclear. The germline V and J ends were trimmed by 7 bases and 2 bases, with 10 bases remaining between them. Looked up from germline, CDR1 is SEHNR and CDR2 is FQNEAQ (reference sequence). This CDR3 contains 13 residues. CDR3 sequence reads: CASIAPLTDTQYF. The CDR3 DNA reads as TGTGCCAGCATCGCCCCACTCACAGATACGCAGTATTTT.

This rearrangement joins TRBV30 to TRBJ2-1; 8 positions match TRBD2. The CDR3 is 13 amino acids. Per the germline V gene, CDR1 is GTSNPN and CDR2 is SVGIG (reference sequence). Trimming at V came to 4 bases and at J to 7 bases, leaving 6 bases not matched to a gene. In DNA form, the CDR3 reads TGTGCCTGGAATTACGGGGGGGCTAATGAGCAGTTCTTC. Amino acid sequence: CAWNYGGANEQFF.

The CDR3 protein is CASSLISLAGYNEQFF. The CDR3 DNA is TGTGCCAGCAGCTTAATTAGCCTAGCGGGTTACAATGAGCAGTTCTTC. The V and J genes are TRBV11-2 and TRBJ2-1; 8 bases match TRBD2. This CDR3 is built from 16 residues. V lost 2 bases, J lost 4 bases, and 7 bases stayed unmatched. The V gene's germline CDR1 is SGHAT and CDR2 FQNNGV. The full variable domain, completed using reference TRBV11-2 and TRBJ2-1, is EAGVAQSPRYKIIEKRQSVAFWCNPISGHATLYWYQQILGQGPKLLIQFQNNGVVDDSQLPKDRFSAERLKGVDSTLKIQPAKLEDSAVYLCASSLISLAGYNEQFFGPGTRLTVL.

This clone was counted between two and nine times. This chain uses TRBV7-9 with TRBJ1-1; D gene ambiguous. With 1 base removed from V and 0 bases from J, the gap between germline ends came to 9 bases. The CDR3 covers 15 residues. Germline CDR1 and CDR2: SEHNR and FQNEAQ (reference sequence). The CDR3 coding sequence is TGTGCCAGCAGCTTAGGGGCGGGGATGAACACTGAAGCTTTCTTT. It specifies CASSLGAGMNTEAFF.

This chain uses TRBV7-8 with TRBJ2-3; no clear D gene. V dropped 2 bases and J dropped 5 bases, with 8 bases sitting between them. This CDR3 has 13 residues. The germline V gene has CDR1 SGHVS and CDR2 FQNEAQ. CDR3 nucleotide sequence: TGTGCCAGCAGCTTAAATCGTCTAGATACGCAGTATTTT. Its protein product is CASSLNRLDTQYF. The full variable domain, its missing parts supplied by reference TRBV7-8 and TRBJ2-3, is GAGVSQSPRYKVAKRGQDVALRCDPISGHVSLFWYQQALGQGPEFLTYFQNEAQLDKSGLPSDRFFAERPEGSVSTLKIQRTQQEDSAVYLCASSLNRLDTQYFGPGTRLTVL.

V usage is TRBV30 and J usage is TRBJ1-2; the match to TRBD1 covers 9 bases. The CDR3 contains 14 residues. The V segment lost 1 base and the J segment 4 bases; nucleotides outside the gene matches: 4. In germline, CDR1 is GTSNPN, CDR2 SVGIG (reference sequence). CDR3 sequence (DNA): TGTGCCTGGAGTGCGGGACAGGGATCCTATGGCTACACCTTC. Residues: CAWSAGQGSYGYTF.

The rearrangement joins TRBV28 to TRBJ2-2, with 7 bases lining up with TRBD2. V shed 8 bases and J 6 bases; nucleotides not matched to a gene: 0. The CDR3 sequence is 11 residues long. Germline CDR1 is MDHEN and CDR2 is SYDVKM. This CDR3 reads CASGGAGELFF. CDR3 DNA sequence: TGTGCCAGCGGGGGGGCCGGGGAGCTGTTTTTT.

The chain couples TRBV5-1 to TRBJ2-7, with 11 nucleotides matching TRBD1. The CDR3 consists of 14 residues. After removal of 4 bases from V and 2 bases from J, the junction contained 2 bases not matched to a gene. The germline V gene encodes CDR1 SGHRS and CDR2 YFSETQ. The CDR3 spells CASSRDRGTYEQYF. The CDR3 DNA reads as TGCGCCAGCAGCAGGGACAGGGGGACCTACGAGCAGTACTTC.

This chain joins TRBV9 and TRBJ2-7; TRBD1 might be the D (5 bases). The CDR3 is 11 amino acids. The ends were cut back, 5 bases at V and 7 bases at J, with 10 bases in the middle. Germline-derived CDR1 and CDR2 are SGDLS and YYNGEE. The CDR3 coding sequence is TGTGCCAGCAGTTCTAACAGGGAGCAGTACTTC. It encodes CASSSNREQYF.

The chain has TRBV15 and TRBJ2-1; possible D gene TRBD1, 7 bases. This CDR3 is built from 14 residues. CDR1 and CDR2 (germline): LNHNV, YYDKDF (reference sequence). The V end lost 6 bases, the J end lost 12 bases, and 21 bases lay between the germline ends. CDR3 in amino acids: CATSTSGGKVLQFF. The DNA for the CDR3 is TGTGCCACCAGTACCTCAGGGGGGAAGGTCTTGCAGTTCTTC.

V and J are TRBV27 and TRBJ1-6, with D possibly matching TRBD1 (6 bases). Germline values: CDR1 MNHEY, CDR2 SMNVEV (reference sequence). V gave up 6 bases and J gave up 6 bases, with 12 bases separating them. This CDR3 is 14 amino acids long. CDR3 nucleotides: TGTGCCAGCAGGGATTGGACAGTTAATTCACCCCTCCACTTT. It is translated as CASRDWTVNSPLHF.

This CDR3 is CASSERQVIYNEQFF. DNA of the CDR3: TGTGCCAGCAGTGAGAGACAGGTCATATACAATGAGCAGTTCTTC. This chain joins TRBV6-1 and TRBJ2-1, with D tentatively TRBD1 (6 bases). There are 15 residues in the CDR3. Germline-derived CDR1 and CDR2 are MNHNS and SASEGT. V lost 3 bases and J 4 bases, leaving 13 bases between the germline ends.

The sample holds one count of this clone. The CDR3 region is CASSPGARGLTEAFF. CDR3 coding DNA: TGTGCCAGCAGCCCTGGCGCCAGGGGGCTCACTGAAGCTTTCTTT. The chain couples TRBV7-2 to TRBJ1-1; 8 nucleotides match TRBD1. Trimming took 5 bases from V and 4 from J; bases not matched to a gene: 9. The CDR3 is made up of 15 amino acids. From germline, CDR1 is SGHTA and CDR2 FQGNSA.

This clone was recorded only once. CDR3: CATSRDPGQGDYGYTF. The CDR3 DNA follows: TGTGCCACCAGCAGAGATCCGGGACAGGGTGATTATGGCTACACCTTC. V is TRBV15 and J is TRBJ1-2, with 9 bases fitting TRBD1. The length of the CDR3 is 16 residues. Unmatched junction bases numbered 7, after V lost 0 bases and J lost 5 bases. Germline V CDR1 and CDR2: LNHNV, YYDKDF (reference sequence).

The J gene is TRBJ1-2, the V gene TRBV6-1, with unresolved D. V was trimmed by 7 bases and J by 4 bases, leaving 16 bases between them. Germline lookup yields CDR1 MNHNS and CDR2 SASEGT. The CDR3 contains 14 residues. In nucleotides, the CDR3 is TGTGCCAGCACCTTTTCCCAAGAGCCCTATGGCTACACCTTC. Translation: CASTFSQEPYGYTF.